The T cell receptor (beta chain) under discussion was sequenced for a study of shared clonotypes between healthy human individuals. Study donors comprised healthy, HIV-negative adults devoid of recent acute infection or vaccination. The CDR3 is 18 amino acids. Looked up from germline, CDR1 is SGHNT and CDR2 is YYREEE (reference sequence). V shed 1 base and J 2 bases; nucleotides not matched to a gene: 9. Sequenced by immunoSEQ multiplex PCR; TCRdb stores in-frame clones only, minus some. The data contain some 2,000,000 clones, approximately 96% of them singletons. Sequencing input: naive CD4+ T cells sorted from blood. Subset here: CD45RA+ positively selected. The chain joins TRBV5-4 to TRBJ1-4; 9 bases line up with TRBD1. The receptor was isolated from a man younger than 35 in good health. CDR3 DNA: TGTGCCAGCAGCTTGTCCCAAACAGGGGGCAGGACTAATGAAAAACTGTTTTTT. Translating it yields CASSLSQTGGRTNEKLFF.